The sequence of this T cell receptor (beta chain) was determined in a study of blood T cell repertoires in COVID-19. Across the study: The United States, Italy and Spain were the sources of the acute and convalescent COVID-19 samples. The cDNA or gDNA used as material had been derived from T cells, B-cell-depleted T cells, or PBMCs.

Repertoires were generated with immunoSEQ multiplex PCR, while TCRdb's copy carries only in-frame clones and drops some. The data contain under 100,000 clones, over 80% of them singletons. Trimming shortened V by 6 bases and J by 0 bases, and 12 bases separated the two germline ends. Looked up from germline, CDR1 is SNHLY and CDR2 is FYNNEI. This CDR3 region has 14 residues. The rearrangement uses TRBV2 and TRBJ2-7; possible D gene TRBD2, 5 bases. The clonotype originates from a woman aged 60-75 years with active COVID-19. The sequenced sample was peripheral blood. CDR3 in amino acids: CASSAQGSSYEQYF. The CDR3 nucleotides are TGTGCCAGCAGCGCCCAAGGGAGCTCCTACGAGCAGTACTTC.